The clone carrying this TCR beta chain appeared a single time. Its antigen is unknown. The data derive from a study of long-term antiretroviral therapy in people with HIV. Study-wide results and limits: HIV repertoires spanned narrower CDR3 length ranges than controls.

With 1 base removed from V and 9 bases from J, the gap between germline ends came to 20 bases. The CDR3 runs 16 residues. Per germline, CDR1 SGHKS and CDR2 YYEKEE (reference sequence). The assay used was immunoSEQ (version v3.0), run at survey level. Samples were sequenced targeting roughly 40,000-50,000 T-cell genomes each. The assay was immunoSEQ multiplex PCR, and TCRdb's table has in-frame clones only and misses some. The sample consists of about 22,000 clones, around 84% of them appearing once. This sequence originates from a man between 60 and 75 years old with HIV. The chain carries TRBV5-5 and TRBJ2-1, with unresolved D. The sequences come from unsorted PBMCs, collected 1.3 years after starting antiretroviral therapy. CDR3 DNA sequence: TGTGCCAGCAGCTTGTTGACCTTCGAGACTTCAGGTGAGCAGTTCTTC. This translates into CASSLLTFETSGEQFF.